The 27 T cell receptor beta chains given below trace back to one sample, sequenced in a study of T cell changes during pregnancy in multiple sclerosis. TCRdb's copy holds only in-frame clones and misses some; the assay was immunoSEQ multiplex PCR. Of fewer than 50,000 clones listed, about 91% are singletons. The specimen was CD4+ T cells from peripheral blood mononuclear cells, collected in the third trimester of pregnancy. These receptors all come from a female donor with multiple sclerosis, enrolled in a pregnancy study.

The chain links TRBV10-3 to TRBJ2-7; 10 bases fit TRBD1. This CDR3 is 12 amino acids long. Per the germline V gene, CDR1 is ENHRY and CDR2 is SYGVKD. The junction had 4 bases not matched to a gene; V was cut back by 10 bases and J by 4 bases. In nucleotides, the CDR3 is TGTGCCACCCGGACAGGGGGATACGAGCAGTACTTC. It is translated as CATRTGGYEQYF.

The chain is built from TRBV2 and TRBJ2-2, with TRBD2 matching over 10 bases. Germline-derived CDR1 and CDR2 are SNHLY and FYNNEI. This CDR3 has 15 residues. Losses at the gene ends were 6 bases for V and 6 bases for J; bases not matched to a gene: 7. DNA for the CDR3: TGTGCCAGCAGGGAGCTAGCGGGAGCCTCCGGGGAGCTGTTTTTT. Amino acid sequence: CASRELAGASGELFF. Using reference TRBV2 and TRBJ2-2 for the parts outside the CDR3, the full variable domain is EPEVTQTPSHQVTQMGQEVILRCVPISNHLYFYWYRQILGQKVEFLVSFYNNEISEKSEIFDDQFSVERPDGSNFTLKIRSTKLEDSAMYFCASRELAGASGELFFGEGSRLTVL.

The chain joins TRBV30 to TRBJ2-7; possibly TRBD2 for D (7 bases). Between the trimmed V and J ends, which lost 4 bases and 6 bases, there was a span of 13 bases. Per the germline V gene, CDR1 is GTSNPN and CDR2 is SVGIG (reference sequence). This CDR3 region has 12 residues. CDR3 in amino acids: CAWTQGGGEQYF. The CDR3 DNA is TGTGCCTGGACCCAGGGAGGGGGCGAGCAGTACTTC.

The chain recombines TRBV4-1 with TRBJ2-7; a weak D match, TRBD2 (5 bases). The V and J ends lost 0 bases and 3 bases respectively, with 15 bases between them. Germline V gene sequence: CDR1 MGHRA, CDR2 YSYEKL. CDR3 size: 16 residues. CDR3: CASSQERVFHVYEQYF. The CDR3 DNA follows: TGCGCCAGCAGCCAAGAGAGGGTGTTCCATGTCTACGAGCAGTACTTC.

The rearrangement joins TRBV25-1 to TRBJ2-2; no definite D call. The CDR3 totals 16 residues. Germline CDR1 is MGHDK and CDR2 is SYGVNS. Trimming pared 1 base from V and 2 bases from J, leaving 11 bases between. CDR3 sequence reads: CASSELASRNTGELFF. DNA of the CDR3: TGTGCCAGCAGTGAATTAGCCAGTAGAAACACCGGGGAGCTGTTTTTT.

The V call is TRBV5-4, the J call TRBJ1-4; TRBD1 might be the D (5 bases). V was trimmed by 3 bases and J by 7 bases, leaving 10 bases between them. The CDR3 is 13 amino acids. Germline CDR1 is SGHNT and CDR2 is YYREEE (reference sequence). CDR3 DNA: TGTGCCAGCAGCTGGACATGGGGTGAAAAACTGTTTTTT. This encodes CASSWTWGEKLFF. Complete variable domain (other parts from reference TRBV5-4 and TRBJ1-4): ETGVTQSPTHLIKTRGQQVTLRCSSQSGHNTVSWYQQALGQGPQFIFQYYREEENGRGNFPPRFSGLQFPNYSSELNVNALELDDSALYLCASSWTWGEKLFFGSGTQLSVL.

The chain recombines TRBV5-4 with TRBJ2-2; 10 nucleotides match TRBD2. V gave up 1 base and J gave up 7 bases; unmatched junction bases: 7. CDR1 SGHNT and CDR2 YYREEE come from the germline V gene (reference sequence). The CDR3 is 16 residues long. The CDR3 DNA sequence: TGTGCCAGCAGCTTGTCGGCTAGCGGGAGTGGCGGGGAGCTGTTTTTT. It translates to CASSLSASGSGGELFF.

The chain couples TRBV7-9 to TRBJ2-5; 9 bases map to TRBD1. Germline loops: CDR1 SEHNR, CDR2 FQNEAQ (reference sequence). The junction had 12 bases not matched to a gene; V was cut back by 5 bases and J by 5 bases. This CDR3 is built from 16 residues. CDR3 nucleotides: TGTGCCAGCAGCCCCCTGGGACAGGGAACGCGGGAGACCCAGTACTTC. This translates into CASSPLGQGTRETQYF. The variable domain in full, with the rest retrieved from reference TRBV7-9 and TRBJ2-5, is DTGVSQNPRHKITKRGQNVTFRCDPISEHNRLYWYRQTLGQGPEFLTYFQNEAQLEKSRLLSDRFSAERPKGSFSTLEIQRTEQGDSAMYLCASSPLGQGTRETQYFGPGTRLLVL.

This clone was counted a single time. The CDR3 nucleotides read TGTGCCACCGTAGCGGGGGTTGGAGATACGCAGTATTTT. Its translation: CATVAGVGDTQYF. This rearrangement joins TRBV5-4 to TRBJ2-3; TRBD2 matches 9 bases. This CDR3 spans 13 amino acids. CDR1 SGHNT and CDR2 YYREEE come from the germline V gene (reference sequence). The V gene end was trimmed by 9 bases and the J gene end by 5 bases; junction bases not matched to a gene: 7.

The chain couples TRBV18 to TRBJ1-4; D unresolved. The CDR3 length is 14 residues. V lost 1 base and J 1 base, leaving 4 bases between the germline ends. Germline-derived CDR1 and CDR2 are KGHSH and LQKENI. CDR3 coding DNA: TGTGCCAGCTCACCACGCAGAACTAATGAAAAACTGTTTTTT. Encoded protein: CASSPRRTNEKLFF.

The gene calls are TRBV13 and TRBJ1-4, with 7 bases identical to TRBD1. The CDR3 contains 16 residues. Trimming cost V 0 bases and J 7 bases; bases outside gene matches: 8. CDR1 and CDR2 (germline): PRHDT, FYEKMQ (reference sequence). The CDR3 reads CASSLGRAGGVEKLFF. The CDR3 DNA is TGTGCCAGCAGCTTAGGCCGGGCAGGGGGAGTTGAAAAACTGTTTTTT.

The chain is built from TRBV6-1 and TRBJ1-1; D may be TRBD1 (5 bases). Germline V gives CDR1 MNHNS, CDR2 SASEGT. The CDR3 spans 14 residues. Trimming took 4 bases from V and 1 from J, leaving 10 bases between them. The CDR3 bases are TGTGCCAGCAGTGGGGGGGGGTGGAACACTGAAGCTTTCTTT. This codes for CASSGGGWNTEAFF.

The V call is TRBV7-7, the J call TRBJ2-3; 14 nucleotides match TRBD2. V shed 5 bases and J 4 bases; nucleotides not matched to a gene: 2. CDR3 length: 15 residues. Germline CDR1 is SSHAT and CDR2 is FNYEAQ (reference sequence). DNA of the CDR3: TGTGCCAGCAGCCGGGGACTAGCGGGAGCAGATACGCAGTATTTT. It translates to CASSRGLAGADTQYF.

The CDR3 loop reads CASSQARQGSYNEQFF. The CDR3 DNA reads TGCGCCAGCAGCCAAGCCCGACAGGGCTCCTACAATGAGCAGTTCTTC. This chain joins TRBV4-1 and TRBJ2-1, with TRBD1 matching 7 bases. The J segment lost 0 bases and the V segment lost 1 base, leaving 3 bases of the junction unmatched. Germline loops: CDR1 MGHRA, CDR2 YSYEKL. CDR3 length: 16 residues.

The V call is TRBV7-2, the J call TRBJ2-1; 12 nucleotides align to TRBD2. V dropped 8 bases and J dropped 3; count of bases not matched to a gene: 11. CDR1 SGHTA and CDR2 FQGNSA come from the germline V gene. This CDR3 has 17 amino acids. The CDR3 nucleotides read TGTGCCAGCGGCGCTAGCGGGAGGGCCCTTATCTACAATGAGCAGTTCTTC. Translated, it gives CASGASGRALIYNEQFF.

This chain uses TRBV6-1 with TRBJ2-3; D remains ambiguous. This CDR3 region has 12 residues. Looked up from germline, CDR1 is MNHNS and CDR2 is SASEGT. V was cut by 8 bases and J by 2 bases, with 8 bases left in between. Here the CDR3 reads CASLRDTDTQYF. DNA of the CDR3: TGTGCCAGCCTGAGAGACACAGATACGCAGTATTTT.

This chain joins TRBV7-6 and TRBJ1-5; 8 bases map to TRBD1. This CDR3 is 17 amino acids long. From germline, CDR1 is SGHVS and CDR2 FNYEAQ. After removal of 5 bases from V and 2 bases from J, the junction contained 11 bases not matched to a gene. The chain's CDR3 is CASSAYGQGEGNQPQHF. The CDR3 DNA reads TGTGCCAGCAGCGCCTATGGACAGGGTGAGGGCAATCAGCCCCAGCATTTT.

This chain links TRBV11-2 with TRBJ1-1, with no clear D. The CDR3 is 15 residues long. CDR1 is SGHAT, CDR2 FQNNGV, per germline. Trimming took off 4 bases at V and 2 bases at J, with 14 bases between the two ends. CDR3 region: CASSSIRTDNTEAFF. The DNA for the CDR3 is TGTGCCAGCAGCTCTATCAGAACAGACAACACTGAAGCTTTCTTT.

The CDR3, as DNA: TGCGCCAGCAGCCAAGAAGCGGGAACGAAAGACACAGATACGCAGTATTTT. Protein product: CASSQEAGTKDTDTQYF. This rearrangement joins TRBV4-3 to TRBJ2-3; the match to TRBD2 covers 7 bases. With V trimmed by 0 bases and J by 2 bases, 8 bases remained unmatched. Germline-derived CDR1 and CDR2 are LGHNA and YSLEER. This CDR3 has 17 residues.

V usage is TRBV15 and J usage is TRBJ2-3, with 14 bases fitting TRBD2. V gave up 3 bases and J gave up 6 bases; unmatched junction bases: 8. Germline CDR1 LNHNV, CDR2 YYDKDF (reference sequence). The CDR3 is 17 residues long. The CDR3 DNA follows: TGTGCCACCAGCAGCTCACCGGGACTAGCGGGAGTCGATACGCAGTATTTT. This gives the protein CATSSSPGLAGVDTQYF.

The chain employs TRBV6-1 and TRBJ1-4; weak D call: TRBD1 (5 bases). CDR1 and CDR2 from the germline V gene are MNHNS and SASEGT. V was pared by 8 bases and J by 8 bases, with 15 bases between. The CDR3 runs 13 residues. CDR3 region: CASGLGEGEKLFF. CDR3 coding DNA: TGTGCCAGCGGGTTAGGGGAAGGAGAAAAACTGTTTTTT.

CDR3 residues: CASSVFPGQGDYGYTF. In DNA form, the CDR3 reads TGTGCCAGCAGCGTCTTCCCGGGACAGGGTGATTATGGCTACACCTTC. The chain joins TRBV2 to TRBJ1-2; 9 bases agree with TRBD1. The V segment lost 6 bases and the J segment 5 bases; nucleotides outside the gene matches: 13. This CDR3 has 16 amino acids. Germline values: CDR1 SNHLY, CDR2 FYNNEI.

The chain recombines TRBV9 with TRBJ2-2, with a weak D call TRBD1 (7 bases). Trimming removed 7 bases from V and 3 bases from J, with 19 bases in between. This CDR3 is built from 16 residues. The V gene's germline CDR1 is SGDLS and CDR2 YYNGEE. As DNA, the CDR3 is TGTGCCAGCGCCATGGTGGAGGGGGCCTACACCGGGGAGCTGTTTTTT. It is translated as CASAMVEGAYTGELFF.

This sequence joins TRBV30 and TRBJ1-3; 7 bases fit TRBD1. Germline V gene sequence: CDR1 GTSNPN, CDR2 SVGIG (reference sequence). This CDR3 region has 15 residues. The ends lost 0 bases at V and 4 bases at J; junction bases unmatched: 6. CDR3 amino acids: CAWSVKGARGNTIYF. DNA for the CDR3: TGTGCCTGGAGTGTAAAGGGGGCTCGCGGAAACACCATATATTTT.

This rearrangement joins TRBV28 to TRBJ2-1; TRBD2 aligns across 14 bases. The V gene end was trimmed by 2 bases and the J gene end by 9 bases; junction bases not matched to a gene: 12. CDR1 MDHEN and CDR2 SYDVKM come from the germline V gene. The CDR3 has 18 residues. CDR3 DNA: TGTGCCAGCAGTTTACGTGGAGCGACTAGCGGGAGGGCCCGTGAGCAGTTCTTC. The encoded protein is CASSLRGATSGRAREQFF.

J is TRBJ1-1 and V is TRBV29-1; 8 bases match TRBD1. The J segment lost 5 bases and the V segment lost 6 bases, leaving 11 bases of the junction unmatched. The length of the CDR3 is 14 residues. Germline loops: CDR1 SQVTM, CDR2 ANQGSEA. The CDR3 DNA is TGCAGCGTGGGGGCCTGGACAGGGCGGACTGAAGCTTTCTTT. Translating it yields CSVGAWTGRTEAFF.

The J gene is TRBJ2-1, the V gene TRBV5-4; perhaps TRBD2 as D (6 bases). The CDR3 extends over 14 amino acids. Trimming removed 0 bases at V and 2 bases at J, with 6 bases between. Germline CDR1 is SGHNT and CDR2 is YYREEE (reference sequence). CDR3 nucleotide sequence: TGTGCCAGCAGCTTGGGGGGGGCCTACAATGAGCAGTTCTTC. Translating gives CASSLGGAYNEQFF.